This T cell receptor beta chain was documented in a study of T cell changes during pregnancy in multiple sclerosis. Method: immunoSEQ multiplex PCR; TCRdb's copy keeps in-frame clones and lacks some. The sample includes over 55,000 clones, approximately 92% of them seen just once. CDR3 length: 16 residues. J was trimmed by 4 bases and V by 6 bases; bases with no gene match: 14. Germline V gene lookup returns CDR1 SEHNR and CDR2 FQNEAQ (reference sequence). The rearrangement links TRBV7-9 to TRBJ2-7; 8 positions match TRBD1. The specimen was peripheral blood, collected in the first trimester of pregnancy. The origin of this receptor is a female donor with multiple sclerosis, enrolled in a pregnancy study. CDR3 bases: TGTGCCAGCAGTTCATTCGACGGACAGGGAAGATACGAGCAGTACTTC. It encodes CASSSFDGQGRYEQYF.